The clone carrying this T cell receptor beta chain showed up just a few times. Healthy Caucasians were all of the donors. From the 5' RACE reads, TCRdb called clonotypes with MiXCR, one entry per CDR3 protein. This repertoire shows about 300,000 distinct CDR3 sequences, 9% to 15% found once; its top ten account for approximately 7.5%. The entry originates in a study of identical twins. V shed 0 bases and J shed 3 bases, with 15 bases lying between them. The CDR3 length is 16 residues. Germline CDR1 and CDR2: SQVTM and ANQGSEA. Separately, the same data were catalogued under a study of yellow fever vaccine responses in identical twins.

This chain connects TRBV29-1 to TRBJ2-1; a possible D gene is TRBD1 (6 bases). This TCR derives from a woman aged 18-29 years in good health. The specimen was CD8+ T cells sorted from blood. The CDR3, as DNA: TGCAGCGTTGAAGATCCAATTAAGACAGGCTACAATGAGCAGTTCTTC. Protein sequence: CSVEDPIKTGYNEQFF.